This TCR beta chain emerged from a study of cytotoxic CD8 clonotypes in ibrutinib-treated CLL. The CDR3 is 12 amino acids. V shed 5 bases, J shed 6 bases, and the junction held 3 bases outside the gene matches. Germline values: CDR1 SGHRS, CDR2 YFSETQ. TCRdb's copy holds only in-frame clones and misses some; the assay was immunoSEQ multiplex PCR. Of approximately 340,000 clones listed, under 70% are singletons. A few counts support this clone. Here the sequenced sample was PBMCs, taken after 36 months of ibrutinib treatment. The chain employs TRBV5-1 and TRBJ2-7; 9 bases are a match to TRBD1. The TCR sequence derives from a human donor with chronic lymphocytic leukemia. For the CDR3, the DNA is TGCGCCAGCAGATTGACAGGGGGCGAGCAGTACTTC. It specifies CASRLTGGEQYF.